This T cell receptor (beta chain) came from a study of blood T cell repertoires in COVID-19. Overall study: Sources were T cells, B-cell-depleted T cells, or PBMCs; the material itself was cDNA or gDNA.

The CDR3 runs to 16 residues. Per the germline V gene, CDR1 is MNHNY and CDR2 is SVGAGI (reference sequence). Trimming took off 4 bases at V and 0 bases at J, with 12 bases between the two ends. Profiled with immunoSEQ multiplex PCR; TCRdb holds only in-frame clones, not every one. The top ten hold 40% to 55% of the sample, which has about 35,000 clones, about 85% seen once. The TCR originated in a man aged 55 to 70 with active or convalescent COVID-19. The rearrangement links TRBV6-6 to TRBJ1-4, with D possibly being TRBD1 (6 bases). Sequenced: peripheral blood. The CDR3 DNA is TGTGCCAGCAGTTTCGGGACAACTACAACTAATGAAAAACTGTTTTTT. Its protein is CASSFGTTTTNEKLFF.